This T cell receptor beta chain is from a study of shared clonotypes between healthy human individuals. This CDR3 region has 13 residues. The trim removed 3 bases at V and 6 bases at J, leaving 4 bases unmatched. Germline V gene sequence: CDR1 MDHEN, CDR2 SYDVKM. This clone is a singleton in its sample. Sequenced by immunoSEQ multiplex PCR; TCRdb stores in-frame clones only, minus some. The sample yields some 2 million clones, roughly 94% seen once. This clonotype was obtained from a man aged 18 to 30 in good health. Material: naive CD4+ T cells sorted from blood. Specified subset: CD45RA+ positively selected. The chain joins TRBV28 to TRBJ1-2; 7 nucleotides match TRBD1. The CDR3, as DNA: TGTGCCAGCAGTTTCCTCGACAGGGATGGCTACACCTTC. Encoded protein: CASSFLDRDGYTF.